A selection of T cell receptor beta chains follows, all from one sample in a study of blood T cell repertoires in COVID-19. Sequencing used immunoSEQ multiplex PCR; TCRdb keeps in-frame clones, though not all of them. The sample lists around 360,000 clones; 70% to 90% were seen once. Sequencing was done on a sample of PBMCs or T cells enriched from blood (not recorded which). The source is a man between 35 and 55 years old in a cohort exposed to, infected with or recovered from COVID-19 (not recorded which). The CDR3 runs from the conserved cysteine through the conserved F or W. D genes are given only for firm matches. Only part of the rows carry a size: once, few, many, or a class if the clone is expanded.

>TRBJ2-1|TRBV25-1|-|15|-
TGTGCCAGCAGTGACCCGGGAAGCTCCTACAATGAGCAGTTCTTC
CASSDPGSSYNEQFF
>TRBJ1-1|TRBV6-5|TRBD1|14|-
TGTGCCAGCAGGAGGGGACAGGGGGACACTGAAGCTTTCTTT
CASRRGQGDTEAFF
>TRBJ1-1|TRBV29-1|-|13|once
TGCAGCGTTGAACACGGGGTAAACACTGAAGCTTTCTTT
CSVEHGVNTEAFF
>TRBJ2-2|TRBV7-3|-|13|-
TGTGCCAGCAGCGGACAGAACACCGGGGAGCTGTTTTTT
CASSGQNTGELFF
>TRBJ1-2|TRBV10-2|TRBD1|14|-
TGCGCCAGCAGATCGGGACAGGGGGCGCGGGGCTACACCTTC
CASRSGQGARGYTF
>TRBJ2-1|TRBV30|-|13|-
TGTGCCTGCCAATCCGGGACAACCAATGAGCAGTTCTTC
CACQSGTTNEQFF
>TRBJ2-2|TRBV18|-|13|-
TGTGCCAGCTCACAGAGTAACACCGGGGAGCTGTTTTTT
CASSQSNTGELFF
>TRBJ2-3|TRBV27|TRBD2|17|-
TGTGCCAGCAGTCCCCTTGGACTAGCGGGAGGGTTAGATACGCAGTATTTT
CASSPLGLAGGLDTQYF
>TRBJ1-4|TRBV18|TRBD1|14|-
TGTGCCAGCTCACCAGGGACAGGCTATGAAAAACTGTTTTTT
CASSPGTGYEKLFF
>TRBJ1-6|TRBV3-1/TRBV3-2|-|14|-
TGTGCCAGCAGCCAAGACAGATATAATTCACCCCTCCACTTT
CASSQDRYNSPLHF
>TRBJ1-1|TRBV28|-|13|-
TGTGCCAGCAGTTTGAGGAGGGCCACTGAAGCTTTCTTT
CASSLRRATEAFF
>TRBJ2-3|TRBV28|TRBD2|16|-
TGTGCCAGCAGTTCCTACCGAAGACTAGCGGTACGAACGCAGTATTTT
CASSSYRRLAVRTQYF
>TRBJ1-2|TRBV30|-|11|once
TGTGCCTGGAGGACTCGTCTTGGCTACACCTTC
CAWRTRLGYTF
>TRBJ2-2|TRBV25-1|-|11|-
TGTGCCAGCACCGACACCGGGGAGCTGTTTTTT
CASTDTGELFF
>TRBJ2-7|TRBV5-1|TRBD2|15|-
TGCGCCAGCAGCTTGGGGGGACTAGCGGGAGAGGTCCAGTACTTC
CASSLGGLAGEVQYF
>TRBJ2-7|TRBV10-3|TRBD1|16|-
TGTGCCATCAGTGTCACAGGGGGCCTTAGCTCCTACGAGCAGTACTTC
CAISVTGGLSSYEQYF
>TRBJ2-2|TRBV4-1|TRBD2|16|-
TGCGCCAGCAGCCAAGATCGCGGGAGAAACACCGGGGAGCTGTTTTTT
CASSQDRGRNTGELFF
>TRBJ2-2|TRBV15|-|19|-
TGTGCCACCAGCAGAGAGAGAAGGTTAGGGGAATCGAACACCGGGGAGCTGTTTTTT
CATSRERRLGESNTGELFF
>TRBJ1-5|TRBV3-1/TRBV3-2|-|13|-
TGTGCCAGCAGCCAAGACAGGGATCAGCCCCAGCATTTT
CASSQDRDQPQHF
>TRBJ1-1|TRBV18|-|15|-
TGTGCCAGCTCACCAATGGGAGGCAAGAACACTGAAGCTTTCTTT
CASSPMGGKNTEAFF
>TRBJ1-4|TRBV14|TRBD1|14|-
TGTGCCAGCAGCCCTCGGGACAGGGTGGGAAAACTGTTTTTT
CASSPRDRVGKLFF
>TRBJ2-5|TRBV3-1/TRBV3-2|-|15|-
TGTGCCAGCAGCCCCCCCCAGGAGGCCGGGGAGACCCAGTACTTC
CASSPPQEAGETQYF
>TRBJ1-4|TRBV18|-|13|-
TGTGCCAGCTCACCACGGGAGCGTGAAAAACTGTTTTTT
CASSPREREKLFF
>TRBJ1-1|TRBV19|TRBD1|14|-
TGTGCCAGTAGTTTAACACAGGGGGGAACTGAAGCTTTCTTT
CASSLTQGGTEAFF
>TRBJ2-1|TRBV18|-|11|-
TGTGCCAGCTCCCGGTTGCATGAGCAGTTCTTC
CASSRLHEQFF
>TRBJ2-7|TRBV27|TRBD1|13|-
TGTGCCAGCAGTTCCAGGGGGACCTACGAGCAGTACTTC
CASSSRGTYEQYF
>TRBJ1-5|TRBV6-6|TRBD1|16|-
TGTGCCAGCAGTAACCAGGGACAGGGCGGCAATCAGCCCCAGCATTTT
CASSNQGQGGNQPQHF
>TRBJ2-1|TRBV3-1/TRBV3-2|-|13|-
TGTGCCAGCAGCCAAGACCGCGGTAATGAGCAGTTCTTC
CASSQDRGNEQFF
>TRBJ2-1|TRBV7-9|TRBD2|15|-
TGTGCCAGCAGCTTGGGACTAGCGGGACTTGATGAGCAGTTCTTC
CASSLGLAGLDEQFF
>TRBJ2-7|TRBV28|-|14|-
TGTGCCAGCAGTCCGGCACGGGTTCTGGGCGAGCAGTACTTC
CASSPARVLGEQYF
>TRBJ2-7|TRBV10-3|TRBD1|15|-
TGTGCCATCAGCTCCGGGACAGGGGGCTCCTACGAGCAGTACTTC
CAISSGTGGSYEQYF
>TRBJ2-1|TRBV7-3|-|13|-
TGTGCCAGCAGCTCTAGGGGGACGGCGCTGCAGTTCTTC
CASSSRGTALQFF
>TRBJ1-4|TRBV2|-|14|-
TGTGCCAGCAGAACTGGGGGCTCTAATGAAAAACTGTTTTTT
CASRTGGSNEKLFF
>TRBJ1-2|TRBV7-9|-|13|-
TGTGCCAGCAGCTTACGGGGGAACTATGGCTACACCTTC
CASSLRGNYGYTF
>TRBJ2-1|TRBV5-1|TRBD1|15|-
TGCGCCAGCAGGGTTGACAGGGGCGACTACAATGAGCAGTTCTTC
CASRVDRGDYNEQFF
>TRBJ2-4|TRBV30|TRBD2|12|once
TGTGCCTGGACACAGCCGGGGGGCATTCAGTACTTC
CAWTQPGGIQYF
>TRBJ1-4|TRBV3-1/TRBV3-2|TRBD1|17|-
TGTGCCAGCAGCCGCCGGGACAGGGGTTTCGGTAGTGAAAAACTGTTTTTT
CASSRRDRGFGSEKLFF
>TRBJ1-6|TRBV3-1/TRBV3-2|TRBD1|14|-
TGTGCCAGCAGCCAGGACAGGGGATATTCACCCCTCCACTTT
CASSQDRGYSPLHF
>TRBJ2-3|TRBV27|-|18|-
TGTGCCAGCAGTTTCCCCCGGGAAAGGGTATGTCCCACAGATACGCAGTATTTT
CASSFPRERVCPTDTQYF
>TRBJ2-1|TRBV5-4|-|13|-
TGTGCCAGCAGCCCCCCCAGGGGCAATGAGCAGTTCTTC
CASSPPRGNEQFF
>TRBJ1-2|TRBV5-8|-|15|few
TGTGCCAGCAGCTTGGAAGGCCAGGGCGGCCTCGGCTACACCTTC
CASSLEGQGGLGYTF
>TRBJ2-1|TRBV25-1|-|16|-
TGTGCCAGCAGTGAATACCCCTCCGGGAAGGGTGTTGAGCAGTTCTTC
CASSEYPSGKGVEQFF
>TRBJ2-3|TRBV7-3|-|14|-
TGTGCCAGCAGCTTAAGGGCAGGGCCAGATACGCAGTATTTT
CASSLRAGPDTQYF
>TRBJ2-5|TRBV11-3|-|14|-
TGTGCCAGCAGCAACGGGAGCCCTGGGGAGACCCAGTACTTC
CASSNGSPGETQYF
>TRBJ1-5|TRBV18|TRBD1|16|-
TGTGCCAGCTCACCGGACAGGGGAAGTAGCAATCAGCCCCAGCATTTT
CASSPDRGSSNQPQHF
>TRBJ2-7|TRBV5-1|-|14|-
TGCGCCAGCAGCTTGGTGGAGGGGTCCTACGAGCAGTACTTC
CASSLVEGSYEQYF
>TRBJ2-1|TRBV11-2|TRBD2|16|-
TGTGCCAGCAGCCCCCGACTAGCGGGGCTTTACAATGAGCAGTTCTTC
CASSPRLAGLYNEQFF
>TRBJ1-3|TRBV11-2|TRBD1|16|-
TGTGCCAGCAGCTTAGCCCGGGACAGGGTTGGAAACACCATATATTTT
CASSLARDRVGNTIYF
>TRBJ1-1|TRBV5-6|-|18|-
TGTGCCAGCAGCTTGGGAGGGCAGGGGAATTCGGTGAACACTGAAGCTTTCTTT
CASSLGGQGNSVNTEAFF
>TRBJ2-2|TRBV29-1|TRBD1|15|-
TGCAGCGTTGAGGGGGGACAGGGAGGGACCGGGGAGCTGTTTTTT
CSVEGGQGGTGELFF
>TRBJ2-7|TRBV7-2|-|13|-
TGTGCCAGCAGCTTAGTAACGGGAAACGAGCAGTACTTC
CASSLVTGNEQYF
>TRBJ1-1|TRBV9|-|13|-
TGTGCCAGCAGCTTCGGACAGAACACTGAAGCTTTCTTT
CASSFGQNTEAFF
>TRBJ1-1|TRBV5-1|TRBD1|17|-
TGCGCCAGCAGCTCCCCGGGGGACAGGGGGCGCGGGTCTGAAGCTTTCTTT
CASSSPGDRGRGSEAFF
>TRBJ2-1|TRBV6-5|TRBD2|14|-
TGTGCCAGCACCCTCCCGGGGGGGAACAATGAGCAGTTCTTC
CASTLPGGNNEQFF
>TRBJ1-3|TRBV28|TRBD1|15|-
TGTGCCAGCAGTACGCCCGGGACAGGGAAAAACACCATATATTTT
CASSTPGTGKNTIYF
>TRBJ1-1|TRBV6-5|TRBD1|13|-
TGTGCCACCGTACAGGGGGTGAACACTGAAGCTTTCTTT
CATVQGVNTEAFF
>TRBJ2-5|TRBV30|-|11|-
TGTGCCTGGAGGTCTCGAGAGACCCAGTACTTC
CAWRSRETQYF
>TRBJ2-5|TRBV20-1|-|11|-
TGCAGTGCAACGAACGGTGAGACCCAGTACTTC
CSATNGETQYF
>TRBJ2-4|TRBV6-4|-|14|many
TGTGCCAGCAGTCAAGACAGTGAAAGGAACATTCAGTACTTC
CASSQDSERNIQYF
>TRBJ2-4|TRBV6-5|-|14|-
TGTGCCAGCAGCCCCGGACAGTTCCCGAACATTCAGTACTTC
CASSPGQFPNIQYF